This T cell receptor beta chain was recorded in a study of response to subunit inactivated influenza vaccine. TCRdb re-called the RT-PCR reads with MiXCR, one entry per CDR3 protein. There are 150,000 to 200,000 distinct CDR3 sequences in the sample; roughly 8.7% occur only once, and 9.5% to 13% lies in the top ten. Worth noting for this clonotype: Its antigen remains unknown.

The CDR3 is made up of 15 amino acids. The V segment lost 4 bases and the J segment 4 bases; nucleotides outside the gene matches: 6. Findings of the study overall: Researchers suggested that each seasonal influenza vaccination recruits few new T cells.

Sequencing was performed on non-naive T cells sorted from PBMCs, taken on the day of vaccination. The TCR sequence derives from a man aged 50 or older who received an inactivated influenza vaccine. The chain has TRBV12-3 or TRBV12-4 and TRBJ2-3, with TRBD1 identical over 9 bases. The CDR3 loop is CASSSTGQGSDTQYF. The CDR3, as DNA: TGTGCCAGCAGTTCGACGGGACAGGGTTCAGATACGCAGTATTTT.